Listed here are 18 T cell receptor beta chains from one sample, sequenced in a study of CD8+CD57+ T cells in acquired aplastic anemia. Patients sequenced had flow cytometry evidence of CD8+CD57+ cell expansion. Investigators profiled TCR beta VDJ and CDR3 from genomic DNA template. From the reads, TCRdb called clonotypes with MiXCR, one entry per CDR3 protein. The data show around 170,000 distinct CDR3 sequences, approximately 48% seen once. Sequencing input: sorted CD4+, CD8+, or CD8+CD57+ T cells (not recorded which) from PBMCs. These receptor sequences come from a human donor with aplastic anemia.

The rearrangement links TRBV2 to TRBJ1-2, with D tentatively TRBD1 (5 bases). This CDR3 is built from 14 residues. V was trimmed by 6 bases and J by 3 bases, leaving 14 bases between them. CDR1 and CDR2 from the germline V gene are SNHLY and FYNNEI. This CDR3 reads CASSLSGLDYGYTF. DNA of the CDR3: TGTGCCAGCAGCCTGTCAGGGTTGGACTATGGCTACACCTTC. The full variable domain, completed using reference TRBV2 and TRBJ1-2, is EPEVTQTPSHQVTQMGQEVILRCVPISNHLYFYWYRQILGQKVEFLVSFYNNEISEKSEIFDDQFSVERPDGSNFTLKIRSTKLEDSAMYFCASSLSGLDYGYTFGSGTRLTVV.

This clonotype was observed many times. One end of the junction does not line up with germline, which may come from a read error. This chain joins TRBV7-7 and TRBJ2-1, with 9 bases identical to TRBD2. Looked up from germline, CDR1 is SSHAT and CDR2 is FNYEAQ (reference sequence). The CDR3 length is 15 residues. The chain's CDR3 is CASSLELAGVTEQFF. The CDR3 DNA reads TGTGCTAGCAGCTTAGAACTAGCGGGTGTGACTGAGCAGTTCTTC.

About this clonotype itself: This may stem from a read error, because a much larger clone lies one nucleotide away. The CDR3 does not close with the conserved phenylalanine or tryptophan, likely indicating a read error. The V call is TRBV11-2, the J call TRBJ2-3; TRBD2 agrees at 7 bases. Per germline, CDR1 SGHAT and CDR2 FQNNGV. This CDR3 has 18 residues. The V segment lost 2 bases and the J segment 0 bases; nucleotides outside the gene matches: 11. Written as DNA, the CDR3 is TGTGCCAGCAGCTTATCCCCCTCACTAGCGTCGAGCACAGATACGCAGTATTCT. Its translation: CASSLSPSLASSTDTQYS.

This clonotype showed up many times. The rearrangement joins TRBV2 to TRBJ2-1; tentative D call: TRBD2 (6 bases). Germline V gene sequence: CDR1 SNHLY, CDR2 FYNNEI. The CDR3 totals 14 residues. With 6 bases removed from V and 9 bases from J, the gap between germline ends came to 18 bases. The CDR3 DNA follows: TGTGCCAGCAGGTGGGACTCAAAAACCGGTGAGCAGTTCTTC. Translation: CASRWDSKTGEQFF.

CDR3 in amino acids: CSGTGVIGDTQYF. Written as DNA, the CDR3 is TGCAGCGGGACAGGGGTAATTGGAGATACGCAGTATTTT. V gene TRBV29-1 combines with J gene TRBJ2-3, with 9 bases identical to TRBD1. CDR1 and CDR2 from the germline V gene are SQVTM and ANQGSEA. The J segment lost 5 bases and the V segment lost 7 bases, leaving 7 bases of the junction unmatched. CDR3 length: 13 residues.

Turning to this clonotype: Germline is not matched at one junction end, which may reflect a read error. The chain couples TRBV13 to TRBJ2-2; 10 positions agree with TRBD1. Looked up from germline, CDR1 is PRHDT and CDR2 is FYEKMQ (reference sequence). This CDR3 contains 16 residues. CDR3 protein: CASSLARQGAVGELLF. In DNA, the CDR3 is TGTGCCAGCAGCTTAGCCCGACAGGGGGCGGTCGGGGAGCTGCTTTTT.

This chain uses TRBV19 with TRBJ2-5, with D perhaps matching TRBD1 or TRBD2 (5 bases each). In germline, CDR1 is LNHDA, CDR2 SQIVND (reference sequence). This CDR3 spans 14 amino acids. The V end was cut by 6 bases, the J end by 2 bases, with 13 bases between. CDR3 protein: CASSEGRRQETQYF. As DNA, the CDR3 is TGTGCCAGTAGCGAGGGACGGCGACAAGAGACCCAGTACTTC. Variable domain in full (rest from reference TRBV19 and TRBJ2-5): DGGITQSPKYLFRKEGQNVTLSCEQNLNHDAMYWYRQDPGQGLRLIYYSQIVNDFQKGDIAEGYSVSREKKESFPLTVTSAQKNPTAFYLCASSEGRRQETQYFGPGTRLLVL.

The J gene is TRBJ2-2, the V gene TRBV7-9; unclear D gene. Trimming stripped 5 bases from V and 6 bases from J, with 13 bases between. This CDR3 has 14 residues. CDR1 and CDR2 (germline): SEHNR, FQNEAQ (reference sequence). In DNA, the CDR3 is TGTGCCAGCAGCCAGTGGGATACGGCCGGGGAGCTGTTTTTT. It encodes CASSQWDTAGELFF.

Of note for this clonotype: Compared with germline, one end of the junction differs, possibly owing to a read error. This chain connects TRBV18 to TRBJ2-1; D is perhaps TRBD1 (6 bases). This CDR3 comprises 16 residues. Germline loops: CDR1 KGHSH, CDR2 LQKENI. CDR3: CAGSPLDSSRYNEQFF. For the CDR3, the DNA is TGTGCCGGCTCACCACTGGACAGCTCCCGTTACAATGAGCAGTTCTTC.

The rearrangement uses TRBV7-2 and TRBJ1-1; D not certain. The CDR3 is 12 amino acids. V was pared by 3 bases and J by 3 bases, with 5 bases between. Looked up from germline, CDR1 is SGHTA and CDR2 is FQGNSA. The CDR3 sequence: CASSLQDTEAFF. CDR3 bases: TGTGCCAGCAGCTTGCAGGACACTGAAGCTTTCTTT.

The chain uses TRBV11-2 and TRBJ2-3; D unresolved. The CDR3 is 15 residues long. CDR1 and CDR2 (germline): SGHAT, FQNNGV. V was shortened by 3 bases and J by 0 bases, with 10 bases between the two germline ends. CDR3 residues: CASSLFTVSTDTQYF. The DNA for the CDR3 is TGTGCCAGCAGCTTGTTCACGGTTAGCACAGATACGCAGTATTTT. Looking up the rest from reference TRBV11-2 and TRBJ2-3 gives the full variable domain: EAGVAQSPRYKIIEKRQSVAFWCNPISGHATLYWYQQILGQGPKLLIQFQNNGVVDDSQLPKDRFSAERLKGVDSTLKIQPAKLEDSAVYLCASSLFTVSTDTQYFGPGTRLTVL.

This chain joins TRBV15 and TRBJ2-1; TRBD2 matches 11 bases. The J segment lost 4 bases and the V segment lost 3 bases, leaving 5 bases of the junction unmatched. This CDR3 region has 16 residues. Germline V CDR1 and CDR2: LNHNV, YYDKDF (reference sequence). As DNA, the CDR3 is TGTGCCACCAGCAGTAGGGGACTAGCGGATTACAATGAGCAGTTCTTC. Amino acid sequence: CATSSRGLADYNEQFF.

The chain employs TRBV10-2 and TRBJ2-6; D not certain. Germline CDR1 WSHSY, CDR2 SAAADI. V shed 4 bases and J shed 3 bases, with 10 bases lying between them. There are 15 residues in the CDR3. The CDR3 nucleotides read TGCGCCAGCAGTGTTGGAGTATATGGGGCCAACGTCCTGACTTTC. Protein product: CASSVGVYGANVLTF.

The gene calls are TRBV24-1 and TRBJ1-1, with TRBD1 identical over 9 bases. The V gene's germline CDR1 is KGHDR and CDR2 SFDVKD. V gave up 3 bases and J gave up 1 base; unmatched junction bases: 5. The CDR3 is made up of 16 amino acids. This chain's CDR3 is CATSDTSDRGNTEAFF. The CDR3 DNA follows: TGTGCCACCAGTGATACATCGGACAGGGGGAACACTGAAGCTTTCTTT.

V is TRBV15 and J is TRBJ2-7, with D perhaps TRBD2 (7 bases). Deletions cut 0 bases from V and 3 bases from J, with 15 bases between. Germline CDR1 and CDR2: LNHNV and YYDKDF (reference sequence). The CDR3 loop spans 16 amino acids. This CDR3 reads CATSRDRVRGHYEQYF. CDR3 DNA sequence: TGTGCCACCAGCAGAGATCGAGTGCGGGGGCACTACGAGCAGTACTTC.

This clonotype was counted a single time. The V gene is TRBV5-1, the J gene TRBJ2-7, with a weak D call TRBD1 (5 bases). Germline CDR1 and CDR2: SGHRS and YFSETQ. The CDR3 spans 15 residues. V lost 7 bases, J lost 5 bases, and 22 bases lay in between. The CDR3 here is CASGLRTTDFDEQYF. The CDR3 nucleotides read TGCGCCAGCGGCCTGAGAACGACAGACTTTGACGAGCAGTACTTC.

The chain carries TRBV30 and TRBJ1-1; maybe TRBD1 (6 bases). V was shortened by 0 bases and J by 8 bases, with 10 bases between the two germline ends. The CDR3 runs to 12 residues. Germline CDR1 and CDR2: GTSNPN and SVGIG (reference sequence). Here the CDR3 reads CAWSVQGEEAFF. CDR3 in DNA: TGTGCCTGGAGTGTACAGGGAGAGGAAGCTTTCTTT.

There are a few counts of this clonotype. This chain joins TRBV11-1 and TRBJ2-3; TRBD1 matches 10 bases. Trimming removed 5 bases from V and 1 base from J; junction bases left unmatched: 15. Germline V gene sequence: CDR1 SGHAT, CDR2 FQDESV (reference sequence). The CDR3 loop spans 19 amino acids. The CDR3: CASSNGQGGTGQRTDTQYF. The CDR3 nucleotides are TGTGCCAGCAGCAACGGACAGGGGGGGACGGGACAACGCACAGATACGCAGTATTTT.